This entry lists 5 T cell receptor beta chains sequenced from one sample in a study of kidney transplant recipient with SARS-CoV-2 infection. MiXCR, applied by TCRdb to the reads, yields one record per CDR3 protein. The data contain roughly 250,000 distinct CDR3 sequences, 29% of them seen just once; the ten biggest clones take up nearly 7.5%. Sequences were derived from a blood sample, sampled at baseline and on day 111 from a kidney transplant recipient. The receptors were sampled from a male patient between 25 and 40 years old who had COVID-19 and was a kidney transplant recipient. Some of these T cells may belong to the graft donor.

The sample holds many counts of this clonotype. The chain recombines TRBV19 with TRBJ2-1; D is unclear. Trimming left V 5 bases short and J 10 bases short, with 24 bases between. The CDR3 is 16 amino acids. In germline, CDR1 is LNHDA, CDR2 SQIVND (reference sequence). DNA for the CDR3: TGTGCCAGTAGTCCCCCGGGCTGGGGATGGGGTCTGGAGCAGTTCTTC. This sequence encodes CASSPPGWGWGLEQFF.

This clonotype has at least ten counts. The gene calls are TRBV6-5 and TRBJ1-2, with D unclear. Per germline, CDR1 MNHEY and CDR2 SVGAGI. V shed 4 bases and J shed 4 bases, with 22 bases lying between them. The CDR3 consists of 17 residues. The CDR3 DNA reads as TGTGCCAGCAGTTGGCAGGTGGAATGTAGAAAGACCTATGGCTACACCTTC. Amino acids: CASSWQVECRKTYGYTF.

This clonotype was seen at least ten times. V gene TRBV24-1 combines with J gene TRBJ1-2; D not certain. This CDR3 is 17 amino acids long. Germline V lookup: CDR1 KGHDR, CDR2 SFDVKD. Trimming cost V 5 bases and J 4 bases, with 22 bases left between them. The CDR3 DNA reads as TGTGCCACCAGTGTTGGTATTAGTACCAGAAAGACCTATGGCTACACCTTC. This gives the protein CATSVGISTRKTYGYTF.

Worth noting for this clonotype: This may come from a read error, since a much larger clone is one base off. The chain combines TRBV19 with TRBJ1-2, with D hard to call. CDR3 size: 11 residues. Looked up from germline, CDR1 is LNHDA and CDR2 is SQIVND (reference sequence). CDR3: CASGINVHYTF. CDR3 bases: TGTGCCAGTGGTATCAATGTGCACTACACCTTC.

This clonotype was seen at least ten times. This CDR3 is CASSDVIGTGADTEAFF. The CDR3 DNA reads TGTGCCAGCAGCGACGTTATCGGGACAGGAGCGGACACTGAAGCTTTCTTT. The V gene is TRBV2, the J gene TRBJ1-1; 8 bases align to TRBD1. CDR3 length equals 17 residues. Germline lookup yields CDR1 SNHLY and CDR2 FYNNEI. The ends lost 6 bases at V and 3 bases at J; junction bases unmatched: 15.